This is a list of T cell receptor beta chains from one sample in a study of blood T cell repertoires in COVID-19. The assay was immunoSEQ multiplex PCR, and TCRdb's table has in-frame clones only and misses some. Of 95,000 to 100,000 clones in the sample, about 88% were seen once. The source material was peripheral blood. These receptor sequences come from a woman aged 55-69 years with acute or convalescent COVID-19. CDR3s include the opening cysteine and the closing phenylalanine or tryptophan. The D gene is left open where the match is weak. A row's size may be missing; if present it is once, few, many or a size class.

abundance	v_gene	j_gene	d_gene	CDR3aa	CDR3nt
.	TRBV5-4	TRBJ1-3	TRBD1	CASSSGDRAGNTIYF	TGTGCCAGCAGCTCGGGAGACAGGGCTGGAAACACCATATATTTT
.	TRBV9	TRBJ2-5	TRBD1	CASSVEDGTGWGQETQYF	TGTGCCAGCAGCGTAGAGGATGGGACAGGGTGGGGGCAAGAGACCCAGTACTTC
.	TRBV2	TRBJ2-1	TRBD1	CASSGTGRNEQFF	TGTGCCAGCAGTGGGACAGGGCGGAATGAGCAGTTCTTC
.	TRBV7-2	TRBJ2-1	.	CASSLSVTVNEQFF	TGTGCCAGCAGCTTAAGCGTGACTGTCAATGAGCAGTTCTTC
.	TRBV30	TRBJ1-5	.	CAWSPGGGRQPQHF	TGTGCCTGGAGTCCCGGGGGGGGACGTCAGCCCCAGCATTTT
few	TRBV29-1	TRBJ2-1	.	CSVVRVGGSYNEQFF	TGCAGCGTTGTTCGAGTGGGGGGCTCCTACAATGAGCAGTTCTTC
.	TRBV18	TRBJ2-7	.	CASSPIQAEEQYF	TGTGCCAGCTCACCAATCCAAGCGGAAGAGCAGTACTTC
.	TRBV24-1	TRBJ2-2	TRBD1	CATSDWAGGDTGELFF	TGTGCCACCAGTGATTGGGCAGGGGGCGACACCGGGGAGCTGTTTTTT
once	TRBV7-2	TRBJ1-1	.	CASSPRDTEAFF	TGTGCCAGCAGCCCCAGGGACACTGAAGCTTTCTTT
.	TRBV28	TRBJ1-2	.	CASRVPPPGNYGYTF	TGTGCCAGCCGTGTCCCCCCCCCAGGGAACTATGGCTACACCTTC
.	TRBV25-1	TRBJ1-1	.	CASSDGREAFF	TGTGCCAGCAGTGACGGTCGTGAAGCTTTCTTT
.	TRBV4-1	TRBJ2-3	.	CASSQAQGDTQYF	TGCGCCAGCAGCCAAGCCCAGGGGGATACGCAGTATTTT
.	TRBV4-3	TRBJ2-1	.	CASSQDQYVAEQFF	TGCGCCAGCAGCCAAGATCAATATGTGGCTGAGCAGTTCTTC
.	TRBV15	TRBJ2-2	TRBD2	CATTGGGGPYTGELFF	TGTGCCACCACCGGGGGGGGCGGACCTTACACCGGGGAGCTGTTTTTT
.	TRBV19	TRBJ1-1	.	CASSIGQLDTEAFF	TGTGCCAGTAGTATAGGACAGCTGGACACTGAAGCTTTCTTT
.	TRBV7-9	TRBJ1-4	TRBD1	CASSNAGGNEKLFF	TGTGCCAGCAGCAATGCAGGGGGTAATGAAAAACTGTTTTTT
.	TRBV19	TRBJ2-3	.	CASKGQGQGKSTDTQYF	TGTGCCAGTAAAGGCCAGGGGCAGGGGAAGAGCACAGATACGCAGTATTTT
.	TRBV7-9	TRBJ2-1	TRBD2	CASSRGGYNEQFF	TGTGCCAGCAGCCGCGGGGGTTACAATGAGCAGTTCTTC
.	TRBV7-9	TRBJ1-2	.	CASSLGMQGYGYTF	TGTGCCAGCAGCTTAGGGATGCAGGGCTATGGCTACACCTTC
.	TRBV4-1	TRBJ1-4	.	CASSQGLAGTANEKLFF	TGCGCCAGCAGCCAAGGTCTCGCGGGTACGGCTAATGAAAAACTGTTTTTT
.	TRBV27	TRBJ1-6	TRBD1	CASSLRQGTHYNSPLHF	TGTGCCAGCAGTCTCCGACAGGGAACCCACTATAATTCACCCCTCCACTTT
.	TRBV5-1	TRBJ1-6	.	CASSFQGRGSPLHF	TGCGCCAGCAGCTTTCAAGGAAGGGGTTCACCCCTCCACTTT